These 3 T cell receptor beta chains were all obtained from the same sample, sequenced in a study of blood T cell repertoires in COVID-19. Here immunoSEQ multiplex PCR was the method, and the copy in TCRdb shows in-frame clones only, minus some. This table holds 300,000 to 350,000 clones, under 95% found once. The source material was peripheral blood. Receptors originate from a woman aged 18-29 years who had recovered from COVID-19.

The J gene is TRBJ2-2, the V gene TRBV7-9; TRBD1 matches at 11 bases. The CDR3 covers 16 residues. Germline CDR1 and CDR2: SEHNR and FQNEAQ (reference sequence). Trimming took 5 bases from V and 9 from J; bases not matched to a gene: 11. The CDR3 DNA is TGTGCCAGCAGCCTTCGGACAGGGGGCGTAATCCGGGAGCTGTTTTTT. This translates into CASSLRTGGVIRELFF.

The V and J genes are TRBV5-4 and TRBJ2-4, with 7 bases fitting TRBD2. With 4 bases clipped from V and 0 bases from J, the junction kept 13 bases outside the gene matches. This CDR3 has 18 residues. Germline CDR1 SGHNT, CDR2 YYREEE (reference sequence). The CDR3 protein is CASSPQTGTTLAKNIQYF. CDR3 in DNA: TGTGCCAGCAGCCCCCAAACCGGGACTACTCTAGCCAAAAACATTCAGTACTTC.

The rearrangement uses TRBV2 and TRBJ1-1; D unclear. Trimming shortened V by 8 bases and J by 1 base, and 14 bases separated the two germline ends. The CDR3 is 14 residues long. The V gene's germline CDR1 is SNHLY and CDR2 FYNNEI. The CDR3 protein is CASRYDITNTEAFF. For the CDR3, the DNA is TGTGCCAGCCGATATGACATTACGAACACTGAAGCTTTCTTT.